This TCR delta chain was sequenced for a study of gamma-delta T cells after stem cell transplantation. Germline V lookup: CDR1 GEAIGNYY, CDR2 EKD. Trimming took 3 bases from V and 0 from J, leaving 7 bases between them. The length of the CDR3 is 13 residues. This clone is medium-sized in the sample. TCRdb re-called the RT-PCR reads via CATT. The data hold around 2,000 delta-chain clones, with approximately 32% observed a single time. V is TRDV2 and J is TRDJ1; no definite D call. The specimen sequenced was gamma-delta T cells. This TCR was recovered from a human donor. It is not recorded whose cells these are; they may come from a transplant donor. The CDR3 is CACDAPNTDKLIF. The DNA for the CDR3 is TGTGCCTGTGACGCCCCTAACACCGATAAACTCATCTTT.